This T cell receptor (beta chain) appears in the sequencing data of a study of shared clonotypes between healthy human individuals. For the study at large: Three plates each covered CD4 naive and memory; CD8 naive two, CD8 memory one.

As originally analysed: Filtering was not the same, since immunoSEQ gave junction-only sequences without quality scores. Produced via immunoSEQ multiplex PCR; TCRdb's table is partial and in-frame only. The DNA was the basis for D and trimming; V, J and clone size are from that table. Of more than 2,000,000 clones listed, around 94% are singletons. The CDR3 covers 16 residues. V gave up 3 bases and J gave up 5 bases, with 18 bases separating them. Germline CDR1 and CDR2: MNHNY and SVGAGI (reference sequence). The chain is built from TRBV6-6 and TRBJ2-3; tentative D call: TRBD2 (6 bases). This sequence originates from a man aged 18 to 30 in good health. Sequenced input: naive CD4+ T cells sorted from blood. Subset meaning: CD45RA+ positively selected. CDR3 sequence: CASSYMAGRMGDTQYF. The CDR3 DNA is TGTGCCAGCAGTTATATGGCAGGGAGGATGGGAGATACGCAGTATTTT.